This T cell receptor (beta chain) was observed in a study of T cells in women clearing cervical HPV infection. As for the study in general: Controls gave blood once infection was undetectable; cases at lesion identification. Whole-study findings and limits: Controls had more TRBV6-7 (approximately 0.16%) than cases (around 0.11%).

Assay: immunoSEQ multiplex PCR; the TCRdb copy retains only in-frame clones and omits some. The sample is made up of under 40,000 clones, and the top ten hold 6.4% of it. On this clone: No antigen is known for it. Read coverage stops 3 residues before the CDR3 terminus; the germline J gene supplies the remainder.

Per germline, CDR1 SQVTM and CDR2 ANQGSEA. Trimming cost V 5 bases and J 0 bases, with 4 bases left between them. The CDR3 is 11 residues long. The sample comprised blood buffy coat. V gene TRBV29-1 combines with J gene TRBJ1-1; D gene ambiguous. The sequence was obtained from a woman between 18 and 70 years old with a cervical HPV16 infection that either progressed to CIN3+ or cleared (not recorded which). CDR3 DNA, as far as it was read: TGCAGCGTTCCAGTGAACACTGAA. This gives the protein CSVPVNTE. The entire CDR3 protein reads CSVPVNTEAFF. Combining the CDR3 with reference TRBV29-1 and TRBJ1-1 gives the whole variable domain SAVISQKPSRDICQRGTSLTIQCQVDSQVTMMFWYRQQPGQSLTLIATANQGSEATYESGFVIDKFPISRPNLTFSTLTVSNMSPEDSSIYLCSVPVNTEAFFGQGTRLTVV.